This entry lists 4 T cell receptor beta chains sequenced from one sample in a study of T cell repertoires in cytomegalovirus infection. TCRdb reanalysed the reads using MiXCR and keeps one entry per CDR3 protein. The sample has around 300,000 distinct CDR3 sequences, 20% to 25% seen once. The antigens of these receptors remain unknown. Sequenced here: cultured PBMCs, sampled from culture after CMV antigen stimulation. These receptors were obtained from a human donor in good health (CMV status not recorded). Some clones in this sample may be carry-over from other donors' samples.

This clonotype was seen ten or more times. This chain links TRBV14 with TRBJ2-1, with a tentative D call TRBD1 (5 bases). V lost 3 bases and J lost 6, with 15 bases in between. Germline values: CDR1 SGHDN, CDR2 FVKESK. The CDR3 covers 15 residues. CDR3 sequence reads: CASSHWTIEPNEQFF. CDR3 DNA sequence: TGTGCCAGCAGCCATTGGACAATTGAGCCCAATGAGCAGTTCTTC.

This clonotype was observed a few times. The chain employs TRBV29-1 and TRBJ2-1, with 8 bases matching TRBD1. The V and J ends lost 4 bases and 4 bases, in that order; junction bases with no gene match: 0. The CDR3 covers 12 residues. Per the germline V gene, CDR1 is SQVTM and CDR2 is ANQGSEA. The CDR3 nucleotides read TGCAGCGTTGGACAGGGGTACAATGAGCAGTTCTTC. Translating gives CSVGQGYNEQFF.

The CDR3 loop reads CASSNPGATEAFF. In DNA form, the CDR3 reads TGTGCCAGTAGTAATCCGGGGGCCACTGAAGCTTTCTTT. V usage is TRBV19 and J usage is TRBJ1-1; D is possibly TRBD1 (6 bases). The V end was cut by 4 bases, the J end by 4 bases, with 10 bases between. The CDR3 has 13 amino acids. Germline V CDR1 and CDR2: LNHDA, SQIVND (reference sequence).

This clonotype was observed a few times. V is TRBV7-2 and J is TRBJ1-2, with unresolved D. V was shortened by 0 bases and J by 0 bases, with 8 bases between the two germline ends. This CDR3 is 15 amino acids long. Germline V gives CDR1 SGHTA, CDR2 FQGNSA. In DNA, the CDR3 is TGTGCCAGCAGCTTAGCGGGGTTAGCTAACTATGGCTACACCTTC. Residues: CASSLAGLANYGYTF.